This TCR beta chain emerged from a study of blood T cell repertoires in COVID-19. Background on the study: Sites in the United States, Italy and Spain provided acute and convalescent COVID-19 samples.

Assay: immunoSEQ multiplex PCR; the TCRdb copy retains only in-frame clones and omits some. The sample has a few hundred thousand clones, more than 75% seen once. Germline values: CDR1 SNHLY, CDR2 FYNNEI. The germline V and J ends were trimmed by 6 bases and 5 bases, with 10 bases remaining between them. This CDR3 has 12 residues. The receptor's source is a man aged 45 to 65 who had recovered from COVID-19. This sequence joins TRBV2 and TRBJ1-1, with a tentative D call TRBD1 (6 bases). The source material was peripheral blood. CDR3 DNA: TGTGCCAGCAGGCACGACAGGACTGAAGCTTTCTTT. Protein sequence: CASRHDRTEAFF.